A selection of T cell receptor beta chains follows, all from one sample in a study of PD-L1 blockade in urothelial cancer. Generated by immunoSEQ multiplex PCR, the TCRdb table keeps only in-frame clones and is missing some. The sample carries roughly 90,000 clones, 89% recorded once. This specimen was PBMCs, taken around atezolizumab (anti-PD-L1) treatment. The origin of the receptors is a woman aged 80 or over with urothelial cancer. CDR3s include the opening cysteine and the closing phenylalanine or tryptophan. D genes are given only for firm matches. Rows give clone size only sometimes, using once, few, many, or a class for an expanded clone.

len: 14; v_gene: TRBV29-1; j_gene: TRBJ2-5; abundance: -; d_gene: TRBD1; CDR3aa: CSVRPGGWGETQYF; CDR3nt: TGCAGCGTTAGGCCAGGGGGCTGGGGGGAGACCCAGTACTTC
len: 20; v_gene: TRBV21-1; j_gene: TRBJ2-2; abundance: -; d_gene: -; CDR3aa: CASSKHDRGWIVSNTGELFF; CDR3nt: TGTGCCAGCAGCAAACACGACAGGGGCTGGATTGTCTCGAACACCGGGGAGCTGTTTTTT
len: 19; v_gene: TRBV4-1; j_gene: TRBJ2-1; abundance: -; d_gene: -; CDR3aa: CASSHPLIARDTHHNEQFF; CDR3nt: TGCGCCAGCAGCCACCCTCTTATAGCTCGGGACACCCACCACAATGAGCAGTTCTTC
len: 13; v_gene: TRBV9; j_gene: TRBJ2-7; abundance: -; d_gene: TRBD1; CDR3aa: CATNRDSGDEQYF; CDR3nt: TGTGCCACCAATCGGGACAGTGGCGACGAGCAGTACTTC
len: 15; v_gene: TRBV29-1; j_gene: TRBJ2-3; abundance: once; d_gene: TRBD1; CDR3aa: CSVPKPDRGTDTQYF; CDR3nt: TGCAGCGTCCCAAAACCGGACAGGGGAACAGATACGCAGTATTTT
len: 17; v_gene: TRBV11-2; j_gene: TRBJ2-1; abundance: -; d_gene: -; CDR3aa: CASSLAVDRWLYNEQFF; CDR3nt: TGTGCCAGCAGCTTAGCGGTAGACAGGTGGCTCTACAATGAGCAGTTCTTC
len: 15; v_gene: TRBV27; j_gene: TRBJ1-5; abundance: -; d_gene: -; CDR3aa: CAIYYHREFNQPQHF; CDR3nt: TGTGCCATCTACTACCACCGGGAGTTCAATCAGCCCCAGCATTTT
len: 12; v_gene: TRBV28; j_gene: TRBJ2-7; abundance: -; d_gene: -; CDR3aa: CASGPDPYEQYF; CDR3nt: TGTGCCAGCGGTCCAGATCCCTACGAGCAGTACTTC
len: 15; v_gene: TRBV5-4; j_gene: TRBJ2-7; abundance: -; d_gene: TRBD2; CDR3aa: CASSWGSGDSYEQYF; CDR3nt: TGTGCCAGCAGCTGGGGTAGCGGGGATAGCTACGAGCAGTACTTC
len: 17; v_gene: TRBV19; j_gene: TRBJ1-2; abundance: -; d_gene: -; CDR3aa: CASSIDSNWATNYGYTF; CDR3nt: TGTGCCAGTAGTATAGATTCAAATTGGGCAACTAACTATGGCTACACCTTC
len: 17; v_gene: TRBV9; j_gene: TRBJ2-6; abundance: -; d_gene: TRBD2; CDR3aa: CASSGGGSISGANVLTF; CDR3nt: TGTGCCAGCAGCGGGGGGGGTTCAATCTCTGGGGCCAACGTCCTGACTTTC
len: 13; v_gene: TRBV30; j_gene: TRBJ2-7; abundance: few; d_gene: TRBD2; CDR3aa: CAWDSGTSYEQYF; CDR3nt: TGTGCCTGGGATAGCGGGACATCCTACGAGCAGTACTTC